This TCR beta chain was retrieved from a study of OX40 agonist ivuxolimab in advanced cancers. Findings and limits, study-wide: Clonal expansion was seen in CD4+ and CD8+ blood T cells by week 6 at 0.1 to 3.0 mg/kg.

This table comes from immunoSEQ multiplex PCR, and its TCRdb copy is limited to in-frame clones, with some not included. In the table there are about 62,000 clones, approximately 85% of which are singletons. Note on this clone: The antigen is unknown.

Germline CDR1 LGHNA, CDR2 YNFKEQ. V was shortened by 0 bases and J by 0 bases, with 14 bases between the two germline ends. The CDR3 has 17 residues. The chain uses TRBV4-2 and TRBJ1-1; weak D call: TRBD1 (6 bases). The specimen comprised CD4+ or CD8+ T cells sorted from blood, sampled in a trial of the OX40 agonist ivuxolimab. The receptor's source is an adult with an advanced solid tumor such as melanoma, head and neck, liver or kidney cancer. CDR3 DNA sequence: TGTGCCAGCAGCCAAGATGCAGGGGCGGCGATGAACACTGAAGCTTTCTTT. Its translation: CASSQDAGAAMNTEAFF.